The sequence of this T cell receptor (beta chain) was determined in a study of blood T cell repertoires in COVID-19. Overall study: Specimens from acute and convalescent COVID-19 originated in the United States, Italy and Spain. Nucleic acid was either cDNA or gDNA, and it came from T cells, B-cell-depleted T cells, or PBMCs.

The V gene's germline CDR1 is KGHDR and CDR2 SFDVKD. The CDR3 has 16 amino acids. The trim removed 4 bases at V and 3 bases at J, leaving 6 bases unmatched. The authors' processing: Reference gene primer amplification gave estimated nucleated cell counts. Sequenced by immunoSEQ multiplex PCR; TCRdb stores in-frame clones only, minus some. V and J calls and clone size are given by that table; D and trimming were obtained from the DNA. Among 250,000 to 300,000 clones, 86% were seen once, and the ten largest hold 2.5% to 3.5%. This TCR derives from a woman aged 30 to 39 with active or convalescent COVID-19. Sequencing was performed on peripheral blood. V gene TRBV24-1 combines with J gene TRBJ2-5; 11 nucleotides align to TRBD1. The CDR3, as DNA: TGTGCCACCAGTGACCCAGGGACAGGGGGAGAAGAGACCCAGTACTTC. Its translation: CATSDPGTGGEETQYF.